The entry below describes one T cell receptor (beta chain). Its antigen is undetermined. TCRdb itself ran the 5' RACE reads through MiXCR, one entry per CDR3 protein. The profile shows 270,000 or so distinct CDR3 sequences, about 8% of them singletons. V was shortened by 2 bases and J by 2 bases, with 10 bases between the two germline ends. The CDR3 has 14 amino acids. Per the germline V gene, CDR1 is MNHEY and CDR2 is SMNVEV (reference sequence). The data were taken from a study of identical twins. The study, taken as a whole, reports: Its conclusions, products of cross-sectional statistical analysis, did not come from following the same donors. When twins shared out-of-frame alpha sequences, those sequences had excess low generation probability. Beta clonotypes that were abundant in cord blood contained fewer insertions, a pattern absent from memory repertoires.

The sample was also linked to a second study, of yellow fever vaccine responses in identical twins.

The J gene is TRBJ2-7, the V gene TRBV27; D not certain. The sequencing sample was made of CD8+ T cells sorted from blood. This clonotype was sampled from a woman between 18 and 30 years old in good health. The CDR3 nucleotides read TGTGCCAGCAGTTTAGACAAGGGAACCTACGAGCAGTACTTC. Its protein is CASSLDKGTYEQYF.